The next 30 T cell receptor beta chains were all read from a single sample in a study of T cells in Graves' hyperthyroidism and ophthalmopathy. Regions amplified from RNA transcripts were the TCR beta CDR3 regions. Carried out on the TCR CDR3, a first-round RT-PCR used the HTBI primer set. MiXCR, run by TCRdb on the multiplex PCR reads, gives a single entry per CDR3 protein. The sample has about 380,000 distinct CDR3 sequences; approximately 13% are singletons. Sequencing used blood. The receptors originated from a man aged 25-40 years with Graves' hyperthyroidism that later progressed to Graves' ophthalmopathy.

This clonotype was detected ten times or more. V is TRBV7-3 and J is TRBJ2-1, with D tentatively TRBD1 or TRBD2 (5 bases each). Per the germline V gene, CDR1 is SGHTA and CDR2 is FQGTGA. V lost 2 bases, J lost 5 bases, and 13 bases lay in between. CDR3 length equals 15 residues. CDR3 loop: CASSLGGTTDNEQFF. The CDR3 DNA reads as TGTGCCAGCAGCTTAGGGGGAACGACCGACAATGAGCAGTTCTTC.

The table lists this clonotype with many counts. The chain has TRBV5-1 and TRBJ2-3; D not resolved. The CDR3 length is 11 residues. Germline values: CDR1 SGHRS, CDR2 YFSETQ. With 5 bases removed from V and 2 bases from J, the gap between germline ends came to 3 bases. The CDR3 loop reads CASRDTDTQYF. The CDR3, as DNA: TGCGCCAGCAGGGACACAGATACGCAGTATTTT.

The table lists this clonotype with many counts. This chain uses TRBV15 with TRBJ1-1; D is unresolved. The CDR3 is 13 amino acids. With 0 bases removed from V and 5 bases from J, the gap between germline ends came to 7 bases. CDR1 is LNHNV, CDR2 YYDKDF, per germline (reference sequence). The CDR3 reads CATSRELGTEAFF. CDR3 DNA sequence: TGTGCCACCAGCAGAGAATTAGGGACTGAAGCTTTCTTT.

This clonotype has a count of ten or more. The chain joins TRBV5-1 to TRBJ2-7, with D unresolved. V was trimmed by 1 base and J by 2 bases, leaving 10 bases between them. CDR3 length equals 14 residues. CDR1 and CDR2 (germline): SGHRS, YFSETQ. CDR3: CASSLNRRAYEQYF. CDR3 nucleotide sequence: TGCGCCAGCAGCTTGAATCGACGGGCCTACGAGCAGTACTTC. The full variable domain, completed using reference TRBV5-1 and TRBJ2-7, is KAGVTQTPRYLIKTRGQQVTLSCSPISGHRSVSWYQQTPGQGLQFLFEYFSETQRNKGNFPGRFSGRQFSNSRSEMNVSTLELGDSALYLCASSLNRRAYEQYFGPGTRLTVT.

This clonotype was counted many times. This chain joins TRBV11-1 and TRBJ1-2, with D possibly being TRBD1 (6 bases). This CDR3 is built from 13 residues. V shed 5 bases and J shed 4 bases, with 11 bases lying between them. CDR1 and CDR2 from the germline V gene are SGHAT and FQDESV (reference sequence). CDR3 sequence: CASSIRQAYGYTF. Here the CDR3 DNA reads TGTGCCAGCAGCATACGACAGGCCTATGGCTACACCTTC. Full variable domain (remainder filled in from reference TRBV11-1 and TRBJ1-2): EAEVAQSPRYKITEKSQAVAFWCDPISGHATLYWYRQILGQGPELLVQFQDESVVDDSQLPKDRFSAERLKGVDSTLKIQPAELGDSAMYLCASSIRQAYGYTFGSGTRLTVV.

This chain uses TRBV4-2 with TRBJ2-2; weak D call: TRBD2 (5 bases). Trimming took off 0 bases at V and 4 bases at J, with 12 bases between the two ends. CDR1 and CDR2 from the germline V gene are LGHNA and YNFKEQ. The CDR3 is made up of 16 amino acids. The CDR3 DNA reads TGTGCCAGCAGCCAAGAGGACGGGATCTCCACCGGGGAGCTGTTTTTT. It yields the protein CASSQEDGISTGELFF.

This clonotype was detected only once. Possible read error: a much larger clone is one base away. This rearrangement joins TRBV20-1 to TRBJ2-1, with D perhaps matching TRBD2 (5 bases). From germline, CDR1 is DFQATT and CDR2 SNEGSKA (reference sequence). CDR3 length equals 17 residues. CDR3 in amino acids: CSARGRIGAGSYYEQFF. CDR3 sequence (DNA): TGCAGTGCTAGAGGCAGGATAGGTGCGGGCTCCTACTATGAGCAGTTCTTC.

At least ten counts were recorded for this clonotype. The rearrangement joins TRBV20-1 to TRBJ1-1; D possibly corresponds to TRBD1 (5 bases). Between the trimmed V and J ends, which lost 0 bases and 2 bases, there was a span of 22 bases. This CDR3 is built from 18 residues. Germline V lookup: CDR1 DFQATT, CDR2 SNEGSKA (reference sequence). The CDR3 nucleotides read TGCAGTGCTAGAGATAAAGAAAGGGGCTATATTTTCAACACTGAAGCTTTCTTT. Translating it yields CSARDKERGYIFNTEAFF.

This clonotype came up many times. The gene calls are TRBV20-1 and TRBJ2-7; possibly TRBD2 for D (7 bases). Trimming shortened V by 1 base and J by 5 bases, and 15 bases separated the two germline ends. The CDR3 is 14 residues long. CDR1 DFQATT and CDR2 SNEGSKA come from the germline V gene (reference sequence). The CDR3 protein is CSARGPGGLDEQYF. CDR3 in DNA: TGCAGTGCTAGAGGTCCGGGGGGCCTTGACGAGCAGTACTTC.

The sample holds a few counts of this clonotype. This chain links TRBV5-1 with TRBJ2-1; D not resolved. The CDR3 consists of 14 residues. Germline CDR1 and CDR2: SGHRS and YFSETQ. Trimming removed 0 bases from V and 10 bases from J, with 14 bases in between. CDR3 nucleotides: TGCGCCAGCAGCTTGGCCCAACAGTCTGGGGAGCAGTTCTTC. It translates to CASSLAQQSGEQFF.

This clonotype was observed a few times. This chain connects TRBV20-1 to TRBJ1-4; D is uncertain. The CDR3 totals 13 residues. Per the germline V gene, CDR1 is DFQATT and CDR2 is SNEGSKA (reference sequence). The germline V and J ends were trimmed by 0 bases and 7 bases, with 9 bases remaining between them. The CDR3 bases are TGCAGTGCTAGAGATTGGCGGGCTGAAAAACTGTTTTTT. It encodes CSARDWRAEKLFF.

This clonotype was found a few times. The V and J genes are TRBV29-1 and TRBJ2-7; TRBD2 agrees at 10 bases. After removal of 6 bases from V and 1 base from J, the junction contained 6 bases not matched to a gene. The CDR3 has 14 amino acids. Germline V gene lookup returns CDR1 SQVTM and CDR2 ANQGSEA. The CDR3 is CSVLAGAESYEQYF. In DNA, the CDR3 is TGCAGCGTCCTAGCGGGGGCCGAGTCCTACGAGCAGTACTTC.

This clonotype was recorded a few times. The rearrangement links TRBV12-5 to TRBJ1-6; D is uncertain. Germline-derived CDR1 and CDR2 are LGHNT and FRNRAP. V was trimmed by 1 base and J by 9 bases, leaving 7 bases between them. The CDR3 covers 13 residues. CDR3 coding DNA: TGTGCTAGTGGTTTGGAGACGGGTTCACCCCTCCACTTT. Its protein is CASGLETGSPLHF.

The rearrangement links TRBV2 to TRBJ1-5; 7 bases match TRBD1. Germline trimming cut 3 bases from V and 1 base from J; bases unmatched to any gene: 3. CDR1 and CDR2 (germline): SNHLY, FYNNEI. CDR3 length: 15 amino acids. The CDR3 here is CASSDFRGSNQPQHF. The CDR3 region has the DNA TGTGCCAGCAGTGATTTCAGGGGGAGCAATCAGCCCCAGCATTTT.

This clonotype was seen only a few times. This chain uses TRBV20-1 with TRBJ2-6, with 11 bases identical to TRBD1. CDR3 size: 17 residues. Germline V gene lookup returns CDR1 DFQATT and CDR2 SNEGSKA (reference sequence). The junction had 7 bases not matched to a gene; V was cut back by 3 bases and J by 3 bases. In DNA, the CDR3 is TGCAGTGCTAGTGGACAGGGGGCTTACAGTGGGGCCAACGTCCTGACTTTC. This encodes CSASGQGAYSGANVLTF.

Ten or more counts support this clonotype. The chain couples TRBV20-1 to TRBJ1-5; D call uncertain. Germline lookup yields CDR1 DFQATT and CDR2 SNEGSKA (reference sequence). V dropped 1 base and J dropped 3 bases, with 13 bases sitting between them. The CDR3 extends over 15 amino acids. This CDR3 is CSARASDGYNQPQHF. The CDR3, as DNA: TGCAGTGCTAGAGCCTCAGACGGGTACAATCAGCCCCAGCATTTT.

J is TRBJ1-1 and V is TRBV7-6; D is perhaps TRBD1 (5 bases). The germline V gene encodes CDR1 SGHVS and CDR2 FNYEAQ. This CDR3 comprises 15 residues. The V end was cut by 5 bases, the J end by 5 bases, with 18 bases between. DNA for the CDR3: TGTGCCAGCAGCCCCCGGGGGGGGTGGGAAACTGAAGCTTTCTTT. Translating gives CASSPRGGWETEAFF.

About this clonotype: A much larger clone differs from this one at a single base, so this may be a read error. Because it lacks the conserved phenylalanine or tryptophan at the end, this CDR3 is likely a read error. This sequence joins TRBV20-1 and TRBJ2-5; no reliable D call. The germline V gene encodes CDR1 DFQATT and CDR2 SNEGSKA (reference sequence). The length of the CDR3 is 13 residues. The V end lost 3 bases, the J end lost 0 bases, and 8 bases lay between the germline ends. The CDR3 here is CSASTMYQETQYL. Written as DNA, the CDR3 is TGCAGTGCTAGCACTATGTACCAAGAGACCCAGTACCTC.

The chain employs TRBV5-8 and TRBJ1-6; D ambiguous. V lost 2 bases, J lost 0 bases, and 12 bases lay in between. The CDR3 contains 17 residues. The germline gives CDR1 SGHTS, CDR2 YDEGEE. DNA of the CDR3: TGTGCCAGCAGCTTTTGGACCGAGAGCTCCTATAATTCACCCCTCCACTTT. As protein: CASSFWTESSYNSPLHF.

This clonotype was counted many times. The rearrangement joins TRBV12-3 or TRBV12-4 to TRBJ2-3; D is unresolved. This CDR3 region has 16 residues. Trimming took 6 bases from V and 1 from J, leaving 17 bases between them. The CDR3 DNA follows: TGTGCCAGCAGCCCCACCAGGAGTTGGGGCACAGATACGCAGTATTTT. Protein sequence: CASSPTRSWGTDTQYF.

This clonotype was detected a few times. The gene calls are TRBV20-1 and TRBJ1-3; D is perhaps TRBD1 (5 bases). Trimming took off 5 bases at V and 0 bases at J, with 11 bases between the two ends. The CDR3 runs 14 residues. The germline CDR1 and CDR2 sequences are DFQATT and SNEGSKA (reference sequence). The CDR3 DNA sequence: TGCAGTGCTGGGGGGGGGAACTCTGGAAACACCATATATTTT. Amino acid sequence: CSAGGGNSGNTIYF.

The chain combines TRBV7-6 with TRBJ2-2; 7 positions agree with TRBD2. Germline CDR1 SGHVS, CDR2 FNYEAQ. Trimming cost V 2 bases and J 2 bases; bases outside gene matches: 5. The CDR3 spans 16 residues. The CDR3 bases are TGTGCCAGCAGCTTAAGCGGGGTCGGAAACACCGGGGAGCTGTTTTTT. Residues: CASSLSGVGNTGELFF.

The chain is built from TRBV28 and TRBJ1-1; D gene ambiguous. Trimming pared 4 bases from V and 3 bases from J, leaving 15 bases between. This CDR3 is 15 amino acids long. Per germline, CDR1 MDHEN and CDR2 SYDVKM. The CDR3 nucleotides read TGTGCCAGCAGTTCAGAGACATTCCAAGACACTGAAGCTTTCTTT. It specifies CASSSETFQDTEAFF.

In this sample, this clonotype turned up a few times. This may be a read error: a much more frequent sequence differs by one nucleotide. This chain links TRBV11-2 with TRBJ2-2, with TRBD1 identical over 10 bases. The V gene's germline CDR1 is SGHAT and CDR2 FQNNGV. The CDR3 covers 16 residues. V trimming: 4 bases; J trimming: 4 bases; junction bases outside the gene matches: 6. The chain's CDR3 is CASSWVTGGFTGELFF. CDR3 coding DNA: TGTGCCAGCAGCTGGGTGACAGGGGGCTTCACCGGGGAGCTGTTTTTT.

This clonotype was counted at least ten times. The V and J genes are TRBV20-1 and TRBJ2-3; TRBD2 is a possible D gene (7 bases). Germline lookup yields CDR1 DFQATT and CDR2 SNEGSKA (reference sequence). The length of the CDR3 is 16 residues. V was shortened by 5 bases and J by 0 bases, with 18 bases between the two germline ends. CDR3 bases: TGCAGTGCTCACCTTTTTGGGGGGGCTAGCACAGATACGCAGTATTTT. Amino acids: CSAHLFGGASTDTQYF.

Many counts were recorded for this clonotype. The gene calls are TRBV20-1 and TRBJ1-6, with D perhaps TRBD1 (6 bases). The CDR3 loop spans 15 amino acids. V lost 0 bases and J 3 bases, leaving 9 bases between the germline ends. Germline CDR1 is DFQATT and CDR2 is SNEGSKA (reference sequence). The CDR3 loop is CSARDQGNYNSPLHF. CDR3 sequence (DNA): TGCAGTGCTAGAGATCAGGGGAACTATAATTCACCCCTCCACTTT.

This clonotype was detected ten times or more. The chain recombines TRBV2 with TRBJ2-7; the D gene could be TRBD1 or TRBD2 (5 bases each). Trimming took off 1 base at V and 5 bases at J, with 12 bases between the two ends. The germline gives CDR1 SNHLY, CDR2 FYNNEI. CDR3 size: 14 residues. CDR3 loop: CASSEVVGVNEQYF. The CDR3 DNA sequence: TGTGCCAGCAGTGAAGTAGTGGGGGTAAACGAGCAGTACTTC.

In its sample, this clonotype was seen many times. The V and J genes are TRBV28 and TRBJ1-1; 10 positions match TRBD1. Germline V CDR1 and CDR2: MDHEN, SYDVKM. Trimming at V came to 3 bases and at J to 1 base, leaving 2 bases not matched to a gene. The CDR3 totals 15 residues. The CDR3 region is CASSFGTGANTEAFF. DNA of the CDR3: TGTGCCAGCAGTTTTGGGACAGGGGCGAACACTGAAGCTTTCTTT.

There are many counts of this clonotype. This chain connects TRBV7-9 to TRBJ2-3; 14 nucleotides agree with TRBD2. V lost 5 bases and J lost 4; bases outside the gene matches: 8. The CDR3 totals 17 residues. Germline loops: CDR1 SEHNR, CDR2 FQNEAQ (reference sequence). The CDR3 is CASSPGTSGGKADTQYF. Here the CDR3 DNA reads TGTGCCAGCAGCCCAGGGACTAGCGGGGGTAAAGCAGATACGCAGTATTTT.

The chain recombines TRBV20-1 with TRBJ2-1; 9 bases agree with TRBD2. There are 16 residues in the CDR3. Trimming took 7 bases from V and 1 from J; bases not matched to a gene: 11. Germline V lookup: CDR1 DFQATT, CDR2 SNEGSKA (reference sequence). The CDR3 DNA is TGCAGTGGTCTGATGCGGGGGGGCCTTTCCTACAATGAGCAGTTCTTC. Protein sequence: CSGLMRGGLSYNEQFF.